The present T cell receptor (beta chain) was sequenced within a study of cytomegalovirus exposure and HLA in healthy donors. Study results and limitations: A likely sequencing artifact accounted for one observed cluster of highly shared sequence variants. Another analysis was done later, and it associated around 16,000 TCR beta sequences with HLA alleles at 0.05 false discovery rate. Per published accounts, TCR beta sequences correctly predicted the HLA-A and HLA-B alleles of most subjects.

Germline V gene sequence: CDR1 MNHEY, CDR2 SMNVEV (reference sequence). The CDR3 is 14 residues long. The V gene lost 0 bases and the J gene lost 13 bases, with 13 bases spanning the gap. This PCR relied on a set of 60 Vbeta primers and 13 Jbeta primers. TCRdb's copy holds only in-frame clones and misses some; the assay was immunoSEQ multiplex PCR. The sample shows about 98,000 clones, about 81% of them seen only once. Comments on this clone: The antigen is undetermined.

Sequenced: PBMCs. The sequence was obtained from a middle-aged man in good health and CMV-seronegative. The chain recombines TRBV27 with TRBJ1-6, with TRBD1 as a possible D gene (5 bases). CDR3 in DNA: TGTGCCAGCAGTTTATCGGGGCCCGGGTTCCCCCTCCACTTT. Translating it yields CASSLSGPGFPLHF.